A selection of T cell receptor beta chains follows, all from one sample in a study of a mutant IDH1 vaccine in newly diagnosed glioma. Their recognized antigens are unknown. This table comes from immunoSEQ multiplex PCR, and its TCRdb copy is limited to in-frame clones, with some not included. Here the sample spans under 45,000 clones, approximately 89% being singletons. Sequencing was performed on PBMCs, taken from a glioma patient whose treatment included an IDH1 peptide vaccine. The receptors shown here come from a man aged 50 or older with glioma. Both conserved end residues are part of each CDR3. D genes are given only for firm matches. Clone size is shown for a subset of rows, as once, few, many or a class of expanded clone.

J gene	clone size	V gene	D gene	CDR3 DNA	CDR3 protein
TRBJ1-5	-	TRBV4-2	-	TGTGCCAGCAGTACAGGTAGCAATCAGCCCCAGCATTTT	CASSTGSNQPQHF
TRBJ1-4	-	TRBV28	TRBD1	TGTGCCAGCAGCCGGACAGGGGCAACTAATGAAAAACTGTTTTTT	CASSRTGATNEKLFF
TRBJ2-2	-	TRBV11-3	-	TGTGCCAGCAGCTTAGGCAGTAACACCGGGGAGCTGTTTTTT	CASSLGSNTGELFF
TRBJ1-3	-	TRBV10-3	-	TGTGCCATCAGTGAGGGCAGTCCCCGGGACACCATATATTTT	CAISEGSPRDTIYF
TRBJ2-7	once	TRBV4-3	-	TGCGCCAGCAGCCAAGAACGATGGGACACCACCGTGCACGAGCAGTACTTC	CASSQERWDTTVHEQYF
TRBJ2-7	-	TRBV25-1	-	TGTGCCAGCAGCTCCTCCACTAGGAACGAGCAGTACTTC	CASSSSTRNEQYF
TRBJ2-1	-	TRBV18	-	TGTGCCAGCTCACCGTCCGCAGGGCGTGCCTCCTACAATGAGCAGTTCTTC	CASSPSAGRASYNEQFF
TRBJ1-5	-	TRBV19	-	TGTGCCAGTAGTATAGCAGCAGGATCAAGCTATCAGCCCCAGCATTTT	CASSIAAGSSYQPQHF
TRBJ2-7	-	TRBV30	-	TGTGCCTGGACCAACAGTCGCGAGCAGTACTTC	CAWTNSREQYF
TRBJ2-7	-	TRBV27	TRBD1	TGTGCCAGCAGTTTATCACTGGACAGGGCGTCCTACGAGCAGTACTTC	CASSLSLDRASYEQYF
TRBJ1-4	once	TRBV28	-	TGTGCCAGCAGTTTATACCAGGGTGGTGGTGAAAAACTGTTTTTT	CASSLYQGGGEKLFF
TRBJ2-6	-	TRBV19	TRBD1	TGTGCCAGTAGCCCGGGACAGGGGGCCCTTGCCTTCTCTGGGGCCAACGTCCTGACTTTC	CASSPGQGALAFSGANVLTF
TRBJ2-1	-	TRBV6-5	TRBD1	TGTGCCAGCAGTGCCGGGACAGGGGCCTTAAATGAGCAGTTCTTC	CASSAGTGALNEQFF
TRBJ2-7	-	TRBV7-8	-	TGTGCCAGCAGCACGAAAATGGGAGTGGGGGGAGAGCAGTACTTC	CASSTKMGVGGEQYF
TRBJ1-1	once	TRBV7-8	TRBD1	TGTGCCAGCGTCTCCGGGACAGAGAACACTGAAGCTTTCTTT	CASVSGTENTEAFF
TRBJ2-4	-	TRBV5-1	-	TGCGCCAGCAGCTTGTCCAGGGAGGACATTCAGTACTTC	CASSLSREDIQYF
TRBJ1-2	-	TRBV27	-	TGTGCCAGCAGTCCCAGCGGGGCCCTTTTTGGCTACACCTTC	CASSPSGALFGYTF
TRBJ2-6	-	TRBV7-2	-	TGTGCCAGCAGCTTATTGGGACCTGGGGCCAACGTCCTGACTTTC	CASSLLGPGANVLTF
TRBJ2-7	-	TRBV28	-	TGTGCCAGCAGTTTAGATCAGGAGCTTCACAAGCAGTACTTC	CASSLDQELHKQYF
TRBJ1-1	-	TRBV5-6	TRBD1	TGTGCCAGCAGCCCGGTCCCCCGGACAGGAGCTGAAGCTTTCTTT	CASSPVPRTGAEAFF
TRBJ2-1	-	TRBV4-3	-	TGCGCCAGCAGCCATTCCCCTAACAATGAGCAGTTCTTC	CASSHSPNNEQFF
TRBJ2-4	-	TRBV5-6	-	TGTGCCAGCAGGCCCCAAACTAGCAGAGCCAAAAACATTCAGTACTTC	CASRPQTSRAKNIQYF
TRBJ1-2	-	TRBV5-6	-	TGTGCCAGCAGCCAGCTTCTTACAGGGATTCGGGGAAACTATGGCTACACCTTC	CASSQLLTGIRGNYGYTF
TRBJ1-5	-	TRBV2	-	TGTGCCAGCAGTGGGGACACTTATAGCAATCAGCCCCAGCATTTT	CASSGDTYSNQPQHF
TRBJ2-2	-	TRBV18	-	TGTGCCAGCTCACCAGGGCACCCGGGAAACACCGGGGAGCTGTTTTTT	CASSPGHPGNTGELFF
TRBJ1-4	-	TRBV2	TRBD1	TGTGCCAGCAGTGAAACCCTCTCTGGGACAGTCTATGAAAAACTGTTTTTT	CASSETLSGTVYEKLFF
TRBJ1-2	-	TRBV5-5	-	TGTGCCAGCAGCGTAGACGGAGCTAACTATGGCTACACCTTC	CASSVDGANYGYTF
TRBJ2-1	-	TRBV7-3	TRBD1	TGTGCCAGCAGCCCGGGGACAGGGACAGGGAATGAGCAGTTCTTC	CASSPGTGTGNEQFF
TRBJ1-1	few	TRBV25-1	-	TGTGCCAGCAAAGCGGGGATGAACACTGAAGCTTTCTTT	CASKAGMNTEAFF
TRBJ2-3	-	TRBV28	TRBD2	TGTGCCAGCAGGGAGACTAGCGGGAGGGGGGATACGCAGTATTTT	CASRETSGRGDTQYF
TRBJ1-5	-	TRBV19	-	TGTGCCAGTATGTACGGGGGAGGGAGCAATCAGCCCCAGCATTTT	CASMYGGGSNQPQHF
TRBJ2-6	-	TRBV5-1	-	TGCGCCAGCAGCTTGAGCTCTGGGGCCAACGTCCTGACTTTC	CASSLSSGANVLTF
TRBJ1-2	few	TRBV29-1	-	TGCAGCGTTGAAGATGAGGGGAAGGGCTATGGCTACACCTTC	CSVEDEGKGYGYTF
TRBJ2-4	-	TRBV5-1	-	TGCGCCAGCAGCGGGTGGGGGAACATTCAGTACTTC	CASSGWGNIQYF
TRBJ2-3	-	TRBV5-1	TRBD2	TGCGCCAGCAGCTTGGCTAGCGGGAGGGTCACAGATACGCAGTATTTT	CASSLASGRVTDTQYF
TRBJ1-6	-	TRBV7-2	-	TGTGCCAGCAGTCTACAGGGTTTAGGTTCACCCCTCCACTTT	CASSLQGLGSPLHF
TRBJ1-2	-	TRBV28	TRBD1	TGTGCCAGCAGTTCCGGGACAGCCATTTATGGCTACACCTTC	CASSSGTAIYGYTF
TRBJ1-1	few	TRBV6-5	-	TGTGCCAGCAGGACTGACAGGCGCACTGAAGCTTTCTTT	CASRTDRRTEAFF
TRBJ2-7	-	TRBV6-6	TRBD1	TGTGCCAGCAGTACCCGGGACAGGGGCCCCTACGAGCAGTACTTC	CASSTRDRGPYEQYF
TRBJ2-1	-	TRBV7-9	-	TGTGCCAGCAGCGCCAACCGGGGGCGCGGAATAGTTGAGCAGTTCTTC	CASSANRGRGIVEQFF
TRBJ1-4	-	TRBV7-8	-	TGTGCCAGCAGCTTAGATGGTCCAACTAATGAAAAACTGTTTTTT	CASSLDGPTNEKLFF
TRBJ2-1	-	TRBV10-2	TRBD2	TGCGCCAGCAGTTCGAGAGGACTAGCGGGAGTCAATGAGCAGTTCTTC	CASSSRGLAGVNEQFF